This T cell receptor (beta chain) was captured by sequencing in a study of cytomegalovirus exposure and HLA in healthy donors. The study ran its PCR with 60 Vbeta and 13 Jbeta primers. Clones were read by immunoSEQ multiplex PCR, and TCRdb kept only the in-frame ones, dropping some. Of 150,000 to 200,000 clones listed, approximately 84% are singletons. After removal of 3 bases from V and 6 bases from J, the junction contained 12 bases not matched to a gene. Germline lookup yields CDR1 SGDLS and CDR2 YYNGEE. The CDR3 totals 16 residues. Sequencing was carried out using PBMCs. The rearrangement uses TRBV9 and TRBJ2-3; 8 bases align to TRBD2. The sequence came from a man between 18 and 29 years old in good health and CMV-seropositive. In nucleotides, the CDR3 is TGTGCCAGCAGCGGCAATAATCGGGGGGGAGTGGATACGCAGTATTTT. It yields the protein CASSGNNRGGVDTQYF. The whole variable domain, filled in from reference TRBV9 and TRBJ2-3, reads DSGVTQTPKHLITATGQRVTLRCSPRSGDLSVYWYQQSLDQGLQFLIQYYNGEERAKGNILERFSAQQFPDLHSELNLSSLELGDSALYFCASSGNNRGGVDTQYFGPGTRLTVL.